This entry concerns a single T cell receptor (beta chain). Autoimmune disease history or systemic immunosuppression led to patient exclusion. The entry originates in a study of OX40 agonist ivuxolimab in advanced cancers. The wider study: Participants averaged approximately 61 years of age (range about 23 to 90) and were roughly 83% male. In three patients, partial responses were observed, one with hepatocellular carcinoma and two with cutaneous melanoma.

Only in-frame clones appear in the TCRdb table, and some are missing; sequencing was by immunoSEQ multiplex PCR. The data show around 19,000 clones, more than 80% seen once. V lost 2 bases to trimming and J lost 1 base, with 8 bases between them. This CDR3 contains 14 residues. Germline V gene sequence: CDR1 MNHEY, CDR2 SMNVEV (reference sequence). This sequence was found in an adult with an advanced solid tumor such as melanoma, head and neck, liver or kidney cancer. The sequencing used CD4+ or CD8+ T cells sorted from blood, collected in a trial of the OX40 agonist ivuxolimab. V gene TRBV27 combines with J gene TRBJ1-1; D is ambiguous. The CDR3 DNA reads TGTGCCAGCAGTTTAGTTCGCCAGAACACTGAAGCTTTCTTT. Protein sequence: CASSLVRQNTEAFF.